The 26 T cell receptor beta chains given below trace back to one sample, sequenced in a study of CXCR3-negative and CXCR3-positive naive CD8 T cells. Overall study results and limits: CXCR3-positive naive cells carried more hydrophobic TRB CDR3s than CXCR3-negative naive cells did.

UMI labels and 5' RACE were used to prepare the TRB cDNA libraries. TCRdb reprocessed the 5' RACE reads and reports one entry per CDR3 protein, with no DNA. This sample lists 120,000 to 150,000 distinct CDR3 sequences; its ten largest clones have 0.25% to 0.3%. No cognate antigen is known for these TCRs. The sequenced sample was naive CXCR3+ CD8+ T cells from blood. Documented subset: CD45RO-CCR7+CD27+CD95- naive CD8+ T cells expressing CXCR3 (TNR3+). The receptor set was obtained from a human donor in good health. Some clones in this sample may be carry-over from other donors' samples.

The V gene is TRBV18, the J gene TRBJ1-1; TCRdb picks TRBD1, but there is no DNA to check that call. The germline V gene encodes CDR1 KGHSH and CDR2 LQKENI. This CDR3 has 13 amino acids. Here the CDR3 reads CASPGGANTEAFF.

The chain employs TRBV14 and TRBJ2-5; the TRBD1 assignment by TCRdb is unverifiable without DNA. The CDR3 contains 15 residues. Germline loops: CDR1 SGHDN, CDR2 FVKESK. This CDR3 reads CASSHGTFRWETQYF.

The chain is built from TRBV7-9 and TRBJ2-7; with no DNA, the TCRdb D assignment of TRBD1 cannot be verified. CDR3 length equals 15 residues. The germline gives CDR1 SEHNR, CDR2 FQNEAQ (reference sequence). This CDR3 is CASSGRQDRVDEQYF.

The chain links TRBV7-2 to TRBJ2-2. This CDR3 comprises 16 residues. Germline V gene data show CDR1 as SGHTA and CDR2 as FQGNSA. The CDR3 sequence: CASSLGYAGLAGELFF.

V usage is TRBV20-1 and J usage is TRBJ1-1; TCRdb designates TRBD1, a call that cannot be tested without DNA. This CDR3 region has 18 residues. Looked up from germline, CDR1 is DFQATT and CDR2 is SNEGSKA (reference sequence). CDR3: CSASKPGQGHAGDTEAFF.

The gene calls are TRBV5-1 and TRBJ1-1; TCRdb gives TRBD1 as the D gene, but with no DNA this cannot be confirmed. Germline CDR1 and CDR2: SGHRS and YFSETQ. The CDR3 extends over 13 amino acids. The CDR3: CASSTTGNTEAFF.

V is TRBV28 and J is TRBJ2-3; the TCRdb call, TRBD1, lacks DNA for checking. Germline V gene data show CDR1 as MDHEN and CDR2 as SYDVKM. CDR3 size: 14 residues. The CDR3 protein is CASSWPRDTDTQYF. Based on the CDR3 plus reference TRBV28 and TRBJ2-3, the full variable domain is DVKVTQSSRYLVKRTGEKVFLECVQDMDHENMFWYRQDPGLGLRLIYFSYDVKMKEKGDIPEGYSVSREKKERFSLILESASTNQTSMYLCASSWPRDTDTQYFGPGTRLTVL.

The rearrangement uses TRBV4-1 and TRBJ1-2; TCRdb reports TRBD1, a call that lacks DNA to check it against. The CDR3 runs 14 residues. From germline, CDR1 is MGHRA and CDR2 YSYEKL. The CDR3 sequence is CASSQGDRGYGYTF.

The chain carries TRBV6-2 or TRBV6-3 and TRBJ2-7. Germline values: CDR1 MNHEY, CDR2 SVGEGT. The CDR3 has 12 residues. CDR3 residues: CASSSRTHEQYF.

This chain uses TRBV20-1 with TRBJ2-4. From germline, CDR1 is DFQATT and CDR2 SNEGSKA (reference sequence). This CDR3 comprises 15 residues. The CDR3 loop reads CSARDYLAEQNIQYF.

The chain carries TRBV5-4 and TRBJ2-7; TCRdb proposes TRBD1, but this gene call is untestable without DNA. CDR3 length: 15 amino acids. Germline loops: CDR1 SGHNT, CDR2 YYREEE (reference sequence). CDR3: CASTPTGQGPYEQYF.

V usage is TRBV12-3 or TRBV12-4 and J usage is TRBJ2-1; TCRdb's D call, TRBD1, is unchecked because there is no DNA. This CDR3 comprises 14 residues. CDR3 sequence reads: CASSPTAQKEKQFF.

V and J are TRBV2 and TRBJ2-7. The length of the CDR3 is 15 residues. Germline CDR1 is SNHLY and CDR2 is FYNNEI. This CDR3 reads CASSEGPGQPYEQYF.

V and J are TRBV7-8 and TRBJ2-7; the TRBD2 assignment by TCRdb is unverifiable without DNA. The CDR3 sequence is 14 residues long. Per germline, CDR1 SGHVS and CDR2 FQNEAQ. The CDR3 reads CASSHRRASHEQYF.

The chain is built from TRBV12-3 or TRBV12-4 and TRBJ2-1; TCRdb's D call of TRBD2 is untestable without DNA. This CDR3 contains 16 residues. CDR3 sequence reads: CASSLAADKTNNEQFF.

V is TRBV20-1 and J is TRBJ1-1. Germline values: CDR1 DFQATT, CDR2 SNEGSKA (reference sequence). The length of the CDR3 is 14 residues. The CDR3 loop reads CSALSFPENTEAFF.

The genes are TRBV4-2 and TRBJ1-2; TCRdb returns TRBD1, unconfirmable since there is no DNA. This CDR3 region has 16 residues. Germline V lookup: CDR1 LGHNA, CDR2 YNFKEQ. CDR3 amino acids: CASSQVVTGGNYGYTF.

J is TRBJ2-1 and V is TRBV7-2; the TCRdb D gene call, TRBD1, has no DNA to confirm it. The germline CDR1 and CDR2 sequences are SGHTA and FQGNSA. This CDR3 region has 13 residues. The CDR3: CASSHAPGNEQFF.

CDR3 protein: CASSRRQLIDTQYF. The chain links TRBV28 to TRBJ2-3. CDR1 is MDHEN, CDR2 SYDVKM, per germline. CDR3 length equals 14 residues. Drawing the rest from reference TRBV28 and TRBJ2-3, the complete variable domain is DVKVTQSSRYLVKRTGEKVFLECVQDMDHENMFWYRQDPGLGLRLIYFSYDVKMKEKGDIPEGYSVSREKKERFSLILESASTNQTSMYLCASSRRQLIDTQYFGPGTRLTVL.

The rearrangement links TRBV3-1 to TRBJ2-3. The germline CDR1 and CDR2 sequences are LGHDT and YNNKEL (reference sequence). This CDR3 comprises 16 residues. The CDR3 loop is CASSQGLGGGTDTQYF.

CDR3 loop: CASSLERGNHMDTQYF. The J gene is TRBJ2-3, the V gene TRBV7-9; TCRdb lists TRBD1, though no DNA is available to test this call. CDR1 SEHNR and CDR2 FQNEAQ come from the germline V gene (reference sequence). CDR3 length: 16 residues.

The rearrangement links TRBV29-1 to TRBJ2-1; TCRdb proposes TRBD1, but this gene call is untestable without DNA. Germline V gene data show CDR1 as SQVTM and CDR2 as ANQGSEA. The length of the CDR3 is 12 residues. CDR3 protein: CSVEPGSLKQFF.

The rearrangement joins TRBV29-1 to TRBJ1-2. CDR3 length: 12 residues. The V gene's germline CDR1 is SQVTM and CDR2 ANQGSEA. The CDR3 sequence is CSVETEQAGYTF.

The V gene is TRBV29-1, the J gene TRBJ2-7. From germline, CDR1 is SQVTM and CDR2 ANQGSEA. The CDR3 length is 14 residues. CDR3 amino acids: CSVEEDIRPYEQYF.

The gene calls are TRBV7-9 and TRBJ2-1; TCRdb's D gene call, TRBD1, goes unchecked for lack of DNA. CDR3 length: 14 residues. The germline V gene encodes CDR1 SEHNR and CDR2 FQNEAQ (reference sequence). CDR3 amino acids: CASRPPQVVNEQFF.

V gene TRBV4-1 combines with J gene TRBJ2-2. CDR1 and CDR2 from the germline V gene are MGHRA and YSYEKL. This CDR3 has 15 amino acids. The CDR3 loop reads CASSLRQSLAGELFF.